This T cell receptor beta chain was sequenced for a study of T cell repertoires in cytomegalovirus infection. Turning to the study itself: HLA-C-restricted CMV epitopes, recently identified, and well-studied HLA-B-restricted ones were used by the study. CMV infection and matching HLA type were both indicated by public TCR beta signatures. Regarding the study as a whole: HLA-C-restricted CMV clonotypes gave the most frequent clonotype in two of eight donors.

With regard to this clonotype: The antigen remains unidentified.

TCRdb used MiXCR to reprocess the reads, holding one entry per CDR3 protein. The sample has approximately 340,000 distinct CDR3 sequences, 25% to 30% seen once. Germline assignment: CDR1 KGHSH and CDR2 LQKENI. The CDR3 consists of 16 residues. Trimming took 5 bases from V and 2 from J; bases not matched to a gene: 5. Sequences were derived from cultured PBMCs, sampled from culture after CMV antigen stimulation. The sequence derives from a human donor in good health (CMV status not recorded). Some clones in this sample may be carry-over from other donors' samples. This chain joins TRBV18 and TRBJ2-3; TRBD2 matches at 12 bases. Written as DNA, the CDR3 is TGTGCCAGCTCATCCGGGACTAGCGGGTCCACAGATACGCAGTATTTT. This sequence encodes CASSSGTSGSTDTQYF.